The clone carrying this T cell receptor beta chain was counted between two and nine times. V dropped 5 bases and J dropped 2 bases, with 19 bases sitting between them. CDR1 DFQATT and CDR2 SNEGSKA come from the germline V gene (reference sequence). The CDR3 loop spans 15 amino acids. The data derive from a study of T cell repertoires in cytomegalovirus infection. Study context: An indication of both CMV infection and matching HLA type came from public TCR beta signatures.

TCRdb ran MiXCR on the reads and lists one entry per CDR3 protein. The sample contains about 300,000 distinct CDR3 sequences, around 9.6% of which appear only once. The source material was PBMCs. The sequence was obtained from a human donor in good health (CMV status not recorded). Some clones in this sample may be carry-over from other donors' samples. The chain carries TRBV20-1 and TRBJ2-7; D ambiguous. The CDR3 DNA reads as TGCAGTGCTCCAGGTGGCAGAGGCCTAACCTACGAGCAGTACTTC. This gives the protein CSAPGGRGLTYEQYF.